The 8 T cell receptor beta chains given below trace back to one sample, sequenced in a study of T cell repertoires in cytomegalovirus infection. Each CDR3 protein is one row after TCRdb ran MiXCR on the reads. The top ten hold about 2.8% of the sample, which has roughly 760,000 distinct CDR3 sequences, about 40% seen once. Material for sequencing was PBMCs. All receptors come from a human donor in good health (CMV status not recorded). Some clones in this sample may be carry-over from other donors' samples.

The rearrangement links TRBV7-9 to TRBJ1-1; D is ambiguous. The CDR3 is 13 amino acids. The germline gives CDR1 SEHNR, CDR2 FQNEAQ (reference sequence). The V gene lost 1 base and the J gene lost 3 bases, with 6 bases spanning the gap. The CDR3 sequence is CASSLVQHTEAFF. The CDR3 nucleotides are TGTGCCAGCAGCTTAGTGCAACACACTGAAGCTTTCTTT.

The gene calls are TRBV5-4 and TRBJ2-3; 14 bases are shared with TRBD2. Germline trimming cut 3 bases from V and 0 bases from J; bases unmatched to any gene: 6. The CDR3 has 18 amino acids. In germline, CDR1 is SGHNT, CDR2 YYREEE (reference sequence). The CDR3 DNA follows: TGTGCCAGCAGCTCGCAGACTAGCGGGAGGGCTAGCACAGATACGCAGTATTTT. It codes for CASSSQTSGRASTDTQYF.

The chain combines TRBV4-1 with TRBJ1-6, with a weak D call TRBD1 (6 bases). V was shortened by 0 bases and J by 4 bases, with 16 bases between the two germline ends. The CDR3 covers 18 residues. CDR1 and CDR2 (germline): MGHRA, YSYEKL. CDR3 DNA sequence: TGCGCCAGCAGCCAAGAGCGTGGTCGGACAGCGTATAATTCACCCCTCCACTTT. Residues: CASSQERGRTAYNSPLHF.

The chain links TRBV20-1 to TRBJ2-2, with D possibly TRBD1 on 5 matching bases. CDR1 is DFQATT, CDR2 SNEGSKA, per germline (reference sequence). This CDR3 comprises 16 residues. The V gene lost 0 bases and the J gene lost 1 base, with 12 bases spanning the gap. The CDR3 loop reads CSARDGARGNTGELFF. Written as DNA, the CDR3 is TGCAGTGCTAGAGATGGGGCTAGAGGGAACACCGGGGAGCTGTTTTTT.

This chain joins TRBV3-1 and TRBJ2-5; the D call may be TRBD1 or TRBD2 (6 bases each). Germline CDR1 is LGHDT and CDR2 is YNNKEL (reference sequence). The CDR3 contains 14 residues. Trimming took off 1 base at V and 5 bases at J, with 11 bases between the two ends. The CDR3 protein is CASSQAGARETQYF. For the CDR3, the DNA is TGTGCCAGCAGCCAAGCGGGGGCACGGGAGACCCAGTACTTC.

A few counts support this clonotype. The gene calls are TRBV20-1 and TRBJ2-1; 9 nucleotides agree with TRBD2. Germline V gene lookup returns CDR1 DFQATT and CDR2 SNEGSKA (reference sequence). The CDR3 totals 17 residues. Trimming cost V 4 bases and J 0 bases; bases outside gene matches: 10. The CDR3 region is CSAMRLSGSNSYNEQFF. As DNA, the CDR3 is TGCAGTGCTATGAGGCTTAGCGGGAGCAACTCCTACAATGAGCAGTTCTTC.

This clonotype has a handful of counts. This chain joins TRBV4-1 and TRBJ1-5; TRBD1 matches 7 bases. Germline trimming cut 1 base from V and 1 base from J; bases unmatched to any gene: 1. The CDR3 runs to 15 residues. CDR1 and CDR2 from the germline V gene are MGHRA and YSYEKL. CDR3 residues: CASSQAGGSNQPQHF. The CDR3, as DNA: TGCGCCAGCAGCCAAGCAGGGGGGAGCAATCAGCCCCAGCATTTT.

This clonotype came up many times. This chain connects TRBV11-1 to TRBJ2-1; 14 bases are a match to TRBD2. CDR3 size: 15 residues. The germline CDR1 and CDR2 sequences are SGHAT and FQDESV (reference sequence). The V and J ends lost 5 bases and 8 bases, in that order; junction bases with no gene match: 5. CDR3 protein: CASSVGLAGVHEQFF. DNA of the CDR3: TGTGCCAGCAGCGTGGGACTAGCGGGAGTTCATGAGCAGTTCTTC.